This TCR beta chain was captured in a study of blood T cell repertoires in COVID-19. About the study: Researchers got acute and convalescent COVID-19 samples from the United States, Italy and Spain. PBMCs, B-cell-depleted T cells, or T cells provided the cDNA or gDNA that made up the material.

Original methodology: Cell counts per sample came from amplifying reference gene primers. Some clones are missing from TCRdb's copy, which holds only in-frame ones; the method was immunoSEQ multiplex PCR. The V and J calls and clone size come from that table; D and trimming were worked out from the DNA. This table has 350,000 or so clones, around 83% appearing once. Trimming cost V 3 bases and J 9 bases, with 12 bases left between them. The CDR3 is 14 residues long. The V gene's germline CDR1 is KGHSH and CDR2 LQKENI. This chain joins TRBV18 and TRBJ1-6, with D uncertain. The clonotype originates from a man aged 25 to 45 with active or convalescent COVID-19. Material: peripheral blood. CDR3 nucleotides: TGTGCCAGCTCACCCACGAAGACACCTTCACCCCTCCACTTT. This translates into CASSPTKTPSPLHF. The full variable domain, with the rest looked up from reference TRBV18 and TRBJ1-6, is NAGVMQNPRHLVRRRGQEARLRCSPMKGHSHVYWYRQLPEEGLKFMVYLQKENIIDESGMPKERFSAEFPKEGPSILRIQQVVRGDSAAYFCASSPTKTPSPLHFGNGTRLTVT.